This T cell receptor (beta chain) is from a study of PD-1 blockade in mismatch repair-deficient tumors. As for the study in general: Patients had approximately 11 mismatch repair-deficient cancer types and were previously treated and progressing. Study-wide findings and caveats: Tumor-resident clones, often undetectable pretreatment in blood, expanded then contracted after pembrolizumab.

Libraries were prepared by immunoSEQ multiplex PCR; TCRdb keeps only in-frame clonotypes and omits some of them. The table records fewer than 20,000 clones, around 81% of them present only once. The V and J ends lost 0 bases and 8 bases, in that order; junction bases with no gene match: 6. The V gene's germline CDR1 is MNHNY and CDR2 SVGAGI (reference sequence). The CDR3 has 15 residues. To note about this clone: Its antigen is currently unknown.

A few pembrolizumab responders had their TCRs sequenced. The chain links TRBV6-6 to TRBJ2-2; 7 bases fit TRBD2. The starting material was PBMCs, obtained 4 weeks after starting pembrolizumab. The receptor was derived from an adult with mismatch repair-deficient cancer. The CDR3 loop is CASSYSRGGSGELFF. CDR3 bases: TGTGCCAGCAGTTACTCGAGGGGCGGGAGTGGGGAGCTGTTTTTT.